Listed below are T cell receptor beta chains from one sample, sequenced in a study of blood T cells in healthy people across ages. TCRdb used MiXCR to reprocess the 5' RACE reads, holding one entry per CDR3 protein. Of 650,000 to 800,000 distinct CDR3 sequences listed, approximately 44% are singletons. Specimen: blood. Receptors originate from a man aged 60 to 75 in good health. The CDR3 runs from the conserved cysteine through the conserved F or W. D genes are given only for firm matches. The listing skips clone size in some rows; elsewhere it reads once, few, many or a size class.

TRBV7-6	.	TRBD1	TRBJ1-3	CASSQGGPGNTIYF	TGTGCCAGCAGCCAGGGGGGCCCTGGAAACACCATATATTTT
TRBV7-9	.	TRBD2	TRBJ2-1	CASSPTAGKYNEQFF	TGTGCCAGCAGCCCCACAGCGGGGAAATACAATGAGCAGTTCTTC
TRBV29-1	many	.	TRBJ2-7	CSVWAGGNYEQYF	TGCAGCGTTTGGGCAGGCGGGAACTACGAGCAGTACTTC
TRBV20-1	.	.	TRBJ2-4	CSARVLQENIQYF	TGCAGTGCTAGGGTGCTACAAGAAAACATTCAGTACTTC
TRBV5-1	.	.	TRBJ2-7	CTTKTGQSSYEQYF	TGCACCACCAAAACCGGACAGAGCTCCTACGAGCAGTACTTC
TRBV15	few	TRBD1	TRBJ1-1	CATSRGDRPNTEAFF	TGTGCCACCAGCAGAGGGGACAGGCCGAACACTGAAGCTTTCTTT
TRBV4-1	.	.	TRBJ2-7	CASASDESYEQYF	TGCGCCAGCGCTTCGGACGAAAGCTACGAGCAGTACTTC
TRBV4-1	.	TRBD1	TRBJ1-6	CASSLEQGVRNSPLHF	TGCGCCAGCAGCCTGGAACAGGGGGTGAGAAATTCACCCCTCCACTTT
TRBV20-1	.	.	TRBJ2-3	CSAGGAASTDTQYF	TGCAGTGCTGGGGGGGCCGCTAGCACAGATACGCAGTATTTT
TRBV15	few	.	TRBJ1-1	CATSRPGGSEAFF	TGTGCCACCAGCAGACCGGGGGGGTCTGAAGCTTTCTTT
TRBV7-9	.	TRBD1	TRBJ1-4	CASSPTEGAREKLFF	TGTGCCAGCAGCCCCACCGAGGGGGCGCGTGAAAAACTGTTTTTT
TRBV7-2	many	TRBD2	TRBJ2-2	CASSLDPGGPPGELFF	TGTGCCAGCAGCTTAGATCCGGGGGGGCCTCCCGGGGAGCTGTTTTTT
TRBV5-1	.	TRBD1	TRBJ2-7	CASSFTGTVPYEQYF	TGCGCCAGCAGCTTCACCGGGACAGTTCCCTACGAGCAGTACTTC
TRBV4-1	.	.	TRBJ2-7	CACSQVGSRGSSYEQYF	TGCGCCTGCAGCCAAGTCGGCTCTAGGGGCAGTTCTTACGAGCAGTACTTC
TRBV5-6	.	.	TRBJ1-6	CASSLYQARNSPLHF	TGTGCCAGCAGCTTGTACCAGGCGCGTAATTCACCCCTCCACTTT
TRBV10-3	.	.	TRBJ2-1	CAISDLRSSYNEQFF	TGTGCCATCAGTGATCTACGGAGCTCCTACAATGAGCAGTTCTTC
TRBV7-8	.	.	TRBJ1-2	CTSSITRTRERYGYTF	TGTACCAGCAGCATTACCAGGACCAGAGAGCGGTATGGCTACACCTTC
TRBV5-6	.	TRBD1	TRBJ2-7	CASSSAVWDSYNEQYF	TGTGCCAGCAGCAGCGCGGTGTGGGACAGCTACAATGAGCAGTACTTC
TRBV7-8	many	.	TRBJ2-5	CASSLDPGAGETQYF	TGTGCCAGCAGCTTAGATCCGGGAGCGGGCGAGACCCAGTACTTC
TRBV6-1	once	TRBD1	TRBJ1-1	CAISRQGNTEAFF	TGTGCTATCTCTAGACAGGGGAACACTGAAGCTTTCTTT
TRBV20-1	few	.	TRBJ2-1	CSARSRIHGIYNEQFF	TGCAGTGCTAGGTCTCGAATCCATGGAATTTACAATGAGCAGTTCTTC
TRBV9	.	TRBD2	TRBJ2-1	CANSVGVGERGILGNEQFF	TGTGCCAACAGCGTAGGGGTCGGTGAGCGGGGAATTTTGGGCAATGAGCAGTTCTTC
TRBV15	.	.	TRBJ1-4	CATSRDGGRAGEKLFF	TGTGCCACCAGCAGAGATGGAGGCAGGGCCGGTGAAAAACTGTTTTTT
TRBV6-5	few	.	TRBJ1-1	CASSYTGTGAEAFF	TGTGCCAGCAGTTACACAGGGACGGGCGCTGAAGCTTTCTTT
TRBV10-3	.	TRBD1	TRBJ1-2	CAISGDRVANYGYTF	TGTGCCATCAGCGGGGACAGGGTAGCTAACTATGGCTACACCTTC
TRBV20-1	few	TRBD2	TRBJ2-3	CSAPLQRGGDTQYF	TGCAGTGCGCCTCTCCAGCGGGGAGGCGATACGCAGTATTTT
TRBV12-3/TRBV12-4	many	.	TRBJ2-1	CASRTTGVNEQFF	TGTGCCAGCAGGACGACCGGGGTCAATGAGCAGTTCTTC
TRBV12-3/TRBV12-4	few	.	TRBJ2-2	CASSYSTFGRNTGELFF	TGTGCCAGCAGCTATTCCACTTTCGGCAGAAACACCGGGGAGCTGTTTTTT
TRBV13	.	TRBD2	TRBJ2-7	CASSRGGTTYYEQYF	TGTGCCAGCAGCCGCGGGGGGACCACTTACTACGAGCAGTACTTC
TRBV20-1	.	.	TRBJ2-7	CSAPGQRETYEQYF	TGCAGTGCCCCCGGACAGAGGGAGACCTACGAGCAGTACTTC
TRBV5-1	.	.	TRBJ2-3	CAIPIRLSSDTQYF	TGCGCCATCCCAATCCGTTTGTCTTCAGATACGCAGTATTTT
TRBV6-1	few	.	TRBJ2-6	CAVRLGGSGANVLTF	TGTGCCGTCCGGCTGGGGGGATCTGGGGCCAACGTCCTGACTTTC
TRBV6-1	.	TRBD1	TRBJ2-4	CASSEAGRGRTKNIQYF	TGTGCCAGCAGTGAAGCTGGCAGGGGGCGAACCAAAAACATTCAGTACTTC
TRBV4-3	few	TRBD2	TRBJ2-3	CASSQGTSGALTDTQYF	TGCGCCAGCAGCCAAGGGACTAGCGGGGCCCTCACAGATACGCAGTATTTT
TRBV7-2	.	.	TRBJ1-5	CASSLALVGGHSNQPQHF	TGTGCCAGCAGCTTAGCGCTCGTTGGGGGCCATAGCAATCAGCCCCAGCATTTT
TRBV7-9	.	TRBD1	TRBJ1-4	CASSQADRGFAEKLFF	TGTGCCAGCAGCCAAGCAGACAGGGGGTTTGCGGAAAAACTGTTTTTT
TRBV3-1	.	.	TRBJ2-2	CASSQGRGESTGELFF	TGTGCCAGCAGCCAAGGAAGGGGGGAATCCACCGGGGAGCTGTTTTTT
TRBV7-8	once	.	TRBJ2-1	CASSPTLTNEQFF	TGTGCCAGCAGCCCGACCTTAACGAATGAGCAGTTCTTC
TRBV5-1	.	.	TRBJ1-1	CASSLAGGGTAFF	TGCGCCAGCAGCTTGGCCGGGGGGGGGACAGCTTTCTTT
TRBV6-5	few	.	TRBJ2-7	CASSNVEQYF	TGTGCCAGCAGTAACGTCGAGCAGTACTTC
TRBV11-1	once	.	TRBJ2-7	CASRDDTYEQYF	TGTGCCAGCAGGGATGACACCTACGAGCAGTACTTC
TRBV12-3/TRBV12-4	.	TRBD1	TRBJ2-3	CASSDRVTDTQYF	TGTGCCAGCAGCGACAGGGTTACAGATACGCAGTATTTT
TRBV13	.	TRBD2	TRBJ2-4	CASSTFAGGPGKNIQYF	TGTGCCAGCAGCACCTTCGCGGGGGGGCCCGGCAAAAACATTCAGTACTTC
TRBV21-1	.	.	TRBJ1-2	CASSKVEVAVQRKGYTF	TGTGCCAGCAGCAAAGTGGAGGTCGCAGTCCAGAGGAAGGGCTACACCTTC
TRBV5-1	few	.	TRBJ2-3	CASSRRMSTDTQYF	TGCGCCAGCAGCCGCCGGATGAGCACAGATACGCAGTATTTT
TRBV5-1	few	TRBD1	TRBJ2-7	CASSFGTDSSYEQYF	TGCGCCAGCAGCTTCGGGACAGATAGCTCCTACGAGCAGTACTTC
TRBV5-5	.	TRBD1	TRBJ2-1	CASSPNPGQGREQFF	TGTGCCAGCAGCCCCAATCCGGGACAGGGTCGTGAGCAGTTCTTC
TRBV20-1	.	.	TRBJ2-7	CSARIPEGTYEQYF	TGCAGTGCTAGAATCCCGGAGGGGACCTACGAGCAGTACTTC
TRBV20-1	once	.	TRBJ1-5	CSARDRRLPDQPQHF	TGCAGTGCTAGAGATCGCAGGTTGCCAGATCAGCCCCAGCATTTT
TRBV6-2/TRBV6-3	few	.	TRBJ2-7	CASSYAQGGPYEQYF	TGTGCCAGCAGTTACGCTCAGGGAGGTCCGTACGAGCAGTACTTC
TRBV5-5	few	.	TRBJ2-7	CASSRGYRYEQYF	TGTGCCAGCAGCCGAGGGTATAGATACGAGCAGTACTTC
TRBV4-1	.	.	TRBJ1-5	CASSQGAGISQPQHF	TGCGCCAGCAGCCAAGGGGCAGGGATCTCTCAGCCCCAGCATTTT
TRBV7-6	.	.	TRBJ1-1	CASSLARNGITEAFF	TGTGCCAGCAGCTTAGCGAGGAATGGGATCACTGAAGCTTTCTTT
TRBV29-1	few	.	TRBJ2-7	CSVEEDDSYEQYF	TGCAGCGTTGAAGAGGACGACTCCTACGAGCAGTACTTC